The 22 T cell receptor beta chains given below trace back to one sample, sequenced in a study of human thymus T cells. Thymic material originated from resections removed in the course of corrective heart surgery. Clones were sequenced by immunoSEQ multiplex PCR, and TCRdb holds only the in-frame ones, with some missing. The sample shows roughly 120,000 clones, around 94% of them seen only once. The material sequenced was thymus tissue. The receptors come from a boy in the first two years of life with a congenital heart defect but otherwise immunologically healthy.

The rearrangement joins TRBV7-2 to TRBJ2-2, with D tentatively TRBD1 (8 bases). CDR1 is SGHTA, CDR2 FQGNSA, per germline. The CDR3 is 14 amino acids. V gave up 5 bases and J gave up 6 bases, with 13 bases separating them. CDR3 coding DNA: TGTGCCAGCAGCCTTACAGGGGGGGCCGGGGAGCTGTTTTTT. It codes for CASSLTGGAGELFF.

The CDR3 reads CASSYLDRSSYNSPLHF. CDR3 coding DNA: TGTGCCAGCAGCTACTTGGACCGGAGCTCCTATAATTCACCCCTCCACTTT. The chain joins TRBV5-6 to TRBJ1-6, with no clear D. The CDR3 length is 17 residues. V lost 3 bases, J lost 0 bases, and 13 bases lay in between. Germline V gene sequence: CDR1 SGHDT, CDR2 YYEEEE.

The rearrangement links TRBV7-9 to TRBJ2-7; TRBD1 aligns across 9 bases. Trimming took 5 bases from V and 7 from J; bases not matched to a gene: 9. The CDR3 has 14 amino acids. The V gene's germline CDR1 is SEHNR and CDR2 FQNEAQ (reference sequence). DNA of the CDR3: TGTGCCAGCAGCCCAAACACAGGGGGCTGGGAGCAGTACTTC. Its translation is CASSPNTGGWEQYF. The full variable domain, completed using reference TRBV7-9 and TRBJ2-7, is DTGVSQNPRHKITKRGQNVTFRCDPISEHNRLYWYRQTLGQGPEFLTYFQNEAQLEKSRLLSDRFSAERPKGSFSTLEIQRTEQGDSAMYLCASSPNTGGWEQYFGPGTRLTVT.

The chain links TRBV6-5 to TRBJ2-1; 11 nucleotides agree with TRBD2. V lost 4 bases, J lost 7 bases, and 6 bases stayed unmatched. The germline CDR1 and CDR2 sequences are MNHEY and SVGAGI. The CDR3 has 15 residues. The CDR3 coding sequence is TGTGCCAGCAGTTCAGCTAGCGGGGGGCCTAATGAGCAGTTCTTC. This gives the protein CASSSASGGPNEQFF.

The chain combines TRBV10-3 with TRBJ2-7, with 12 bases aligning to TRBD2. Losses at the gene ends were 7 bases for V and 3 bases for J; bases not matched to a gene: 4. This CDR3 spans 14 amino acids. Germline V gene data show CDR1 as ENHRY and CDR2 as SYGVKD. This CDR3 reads CAITRTSGDYEQYF. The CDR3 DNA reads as TGTGCCATCACCCGGACTAGCGGGGACTACGAGCAGTACTTC.

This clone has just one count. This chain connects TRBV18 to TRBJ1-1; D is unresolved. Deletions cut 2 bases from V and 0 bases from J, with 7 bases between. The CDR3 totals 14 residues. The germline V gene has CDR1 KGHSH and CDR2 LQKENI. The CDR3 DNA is TGTGCCAGCTCACCAGCAGTTCTGAACACTGAAGCTTTCTTT. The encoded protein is CASSPAVLNTEAFF.

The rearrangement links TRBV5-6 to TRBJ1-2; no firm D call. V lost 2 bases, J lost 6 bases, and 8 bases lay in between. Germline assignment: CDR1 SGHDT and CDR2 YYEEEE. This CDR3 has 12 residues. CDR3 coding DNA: TGTGCCAGCAGCTTCGGGCCGGATGGCTACACCTTC. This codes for CASSFGPDGYTF.

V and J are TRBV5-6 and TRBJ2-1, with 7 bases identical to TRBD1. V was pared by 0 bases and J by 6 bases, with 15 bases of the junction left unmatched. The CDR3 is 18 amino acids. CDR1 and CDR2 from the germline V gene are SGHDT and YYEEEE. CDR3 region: CASSLAFRGTLSSNEQFF. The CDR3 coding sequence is TGTGCCAGCAGCTTGGCTTTCAGGGGGACGCTATCTTCCAATGAGCAGTTCTTC. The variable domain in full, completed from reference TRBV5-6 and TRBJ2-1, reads DAGVTQSPTHLIKTRGQQVTLRCSPKSGHDTVSWYQQALGQGPQFIFQYYEEEERQRGNFPDRFSGHQFPNYSSELNVNALLLGDSALYLCASSLAFRGTLSSNEQFFGPGTRLTVL.

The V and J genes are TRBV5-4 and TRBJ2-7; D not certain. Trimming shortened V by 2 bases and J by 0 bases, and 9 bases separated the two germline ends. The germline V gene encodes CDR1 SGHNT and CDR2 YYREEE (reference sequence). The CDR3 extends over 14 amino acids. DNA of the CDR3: TGTGCCAGCAGCTTCGGTACGAGCTCCTACGAGCAGTACTTC. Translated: CASSFGTSSYEQYF.

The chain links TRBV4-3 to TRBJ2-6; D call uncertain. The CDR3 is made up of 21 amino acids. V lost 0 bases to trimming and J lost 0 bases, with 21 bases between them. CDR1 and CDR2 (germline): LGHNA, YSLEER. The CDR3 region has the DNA TGCGCCAGCAGCCAAGACCCCGGCAGTATTAACGCGAGCTCTGGGGCCAACGTCCTGACTTTC. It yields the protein CASSQDPGSINASSGANVLTF.

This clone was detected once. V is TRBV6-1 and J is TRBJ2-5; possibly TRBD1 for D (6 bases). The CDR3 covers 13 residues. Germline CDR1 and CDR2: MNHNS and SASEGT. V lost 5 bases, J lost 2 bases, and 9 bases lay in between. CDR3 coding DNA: TGTGCCAGCAGTTCCGGGACACAAGAGACCCAGTACTTC. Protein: CASSSGTQETQYF.

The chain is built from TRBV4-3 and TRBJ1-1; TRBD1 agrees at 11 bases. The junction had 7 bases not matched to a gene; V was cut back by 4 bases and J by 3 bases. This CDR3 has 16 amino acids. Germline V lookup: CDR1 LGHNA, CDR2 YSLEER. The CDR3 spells CASSPTPGQGDTEAFF. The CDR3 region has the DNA TGCGCCAGCAGCCCCACCCCGGGACAGGGGGACACTGAAGCTTTCTTT.

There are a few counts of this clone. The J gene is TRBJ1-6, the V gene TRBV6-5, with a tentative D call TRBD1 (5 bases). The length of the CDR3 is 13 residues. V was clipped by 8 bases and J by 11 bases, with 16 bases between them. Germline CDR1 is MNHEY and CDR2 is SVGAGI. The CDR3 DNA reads TGTGCCAGCGGCTCCGACAGATCCCCACCCCTCCACTTT. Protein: CASGSDRSPPLHF.

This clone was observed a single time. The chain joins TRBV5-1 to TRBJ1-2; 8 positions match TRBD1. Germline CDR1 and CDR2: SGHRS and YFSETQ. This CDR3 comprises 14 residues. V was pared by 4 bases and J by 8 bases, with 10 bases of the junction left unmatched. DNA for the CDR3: TGCGCCAGCAGCCGGGGACAGGCCGCGCGAGGCTACACCTTC. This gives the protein CASSRGQAARGYTF. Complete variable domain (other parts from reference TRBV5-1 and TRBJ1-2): KAGVTQTPRYLIKTRGQQVTLSCSPISGHRSVSWYQQTPGQGLQFLFEYFSETQRNKGNFPGRFSGRQFSNSRSEMNVSTLELGDSALYLCASSRGQAARGYTFGSGTRLTVV.

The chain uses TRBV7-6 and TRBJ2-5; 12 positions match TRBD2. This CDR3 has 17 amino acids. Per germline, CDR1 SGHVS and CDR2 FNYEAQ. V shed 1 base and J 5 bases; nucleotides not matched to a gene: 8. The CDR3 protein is CASSLVILAGGRETQYF. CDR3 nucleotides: TGTGCCAGCAGCTTAGTTATACTAGCGGGGGGCCGGGAGACCCAGTACTTC.

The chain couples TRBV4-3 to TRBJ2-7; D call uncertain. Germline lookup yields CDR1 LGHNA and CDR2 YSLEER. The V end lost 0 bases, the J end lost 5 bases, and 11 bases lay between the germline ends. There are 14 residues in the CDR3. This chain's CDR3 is CASSQDTRSHEQYF. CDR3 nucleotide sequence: TGCGCCAGCAGCCAAGACACGAGAAGCCACGAGCAGTACTTC.

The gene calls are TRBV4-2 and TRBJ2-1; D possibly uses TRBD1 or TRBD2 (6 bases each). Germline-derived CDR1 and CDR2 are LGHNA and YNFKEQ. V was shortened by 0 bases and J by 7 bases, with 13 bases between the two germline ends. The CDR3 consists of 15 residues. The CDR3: CASSQEGGGRNEQFF. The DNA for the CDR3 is TGTGCCAGCAGCCAAGAGGGTGGGGGGCGGAATGAGCAGTTCTTC.

The CDR3 nucleotides are TGTGCCATCAGTGAGTTCATCAGGGACCCGAACACTGAAGCTTTCTTT. Protein sequence: CAISEFIRDPNTEAFF. This chain joins TRBV10-3 and TRBJ1-1; tentatively, D is TRBD1 (5 bases). The CDR3 is 16 amino acids. Germline V CDR1 and CDR2: ENHRY, SYGVKD. Trimming pared 1 base from V and 1 base from J, leaving 13 bases between.

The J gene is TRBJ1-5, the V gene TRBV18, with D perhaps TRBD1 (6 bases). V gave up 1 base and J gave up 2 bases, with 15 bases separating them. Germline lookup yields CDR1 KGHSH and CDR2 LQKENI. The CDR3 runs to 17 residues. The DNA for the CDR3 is TGTGCCAGCTCACCACTCAGAGGGCAGGGGTGCAATCAGCCCCAGCATTTT. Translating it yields CASSPLRGQGCNQPQHF.

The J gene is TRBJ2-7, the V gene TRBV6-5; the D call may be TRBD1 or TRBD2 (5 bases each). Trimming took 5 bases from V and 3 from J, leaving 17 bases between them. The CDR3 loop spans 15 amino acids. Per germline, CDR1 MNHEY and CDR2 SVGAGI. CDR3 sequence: CASSRGRGIHYEQYF. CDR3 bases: TGTGCCAGCAGTCGGGGCCGAGGGATACACTACGAGCAGTACTTC.

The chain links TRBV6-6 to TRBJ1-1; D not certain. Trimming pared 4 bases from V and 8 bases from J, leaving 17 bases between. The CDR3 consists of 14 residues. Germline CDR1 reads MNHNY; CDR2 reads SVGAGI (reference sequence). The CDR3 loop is CASSSRTLRDEAFF. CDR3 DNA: TGTGCCAGCAGTTCCCGGACCCTCCGAGACGAAGCTTTCTTT.

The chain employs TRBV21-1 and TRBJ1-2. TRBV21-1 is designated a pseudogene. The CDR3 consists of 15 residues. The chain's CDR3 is CASSNRRPKTKGYTF. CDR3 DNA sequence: TGTGCCAGCAGCAATCGGAGGCCCAAAACCAAGGGCTACACCTTC.